The entry below gives a single TCR beta chain sequence along with its context. Its antigen is currently not known. No much larger clone exists at a distance of one base, and base qualities are not known. At the junction V is shortened by 5 bases and J by 7 bases, with 12 bases in between. CDR1 and CDR2 are drawn from the germline V gene (reference sequence): SEHNR, FQNEAQ. The CDR3 sequence holds 13 residues, the cysteine and phenylalanine included. Only the CDR3 DNA stays, 39 bases, in frame from base 1. The sample is drawn from a study of cytomegalovirus exposure and HLA in healthy donors (dated by TCRdb to about 2017). In terms of the full investigation: A later analysis indicated that the 90 to 150 validation repertoires were generated on the platform also employed for the 700 or so repertoires of the first cohort. The study was designed to test whether signatures of past pathogen exposure could be identified by cataloging public T cell receptors. Besides the first cohort of hundreds of subjects, a separate validation cohort made up of over 95 different subjects was used. To predict cytomegalovirus infection status, the study combined high-throughput TCR immunosequencing, statistical association of individual TCRs with disease status, and machine learning. General findings and caveats noted by the study authors: A later analysis had no HLA typing for the validation cohort, so co-occurrence there was scored across all 110 or so repertoires. The classifier was reported to diagnose cytomegalovirus status with high specificity and sensitivity in both the original and validation cohorts. A few of the identified cytomegalovirus-associated TCR beta chains were confirmed in vitro to be specific for cytomegalovirus antigens. It was suggested by the authors that the approach could potentially be generalized to other disease states and immunological phenotypes. Subsequent analysis determined that TCRs grouped into clusters in the first cohort also showed a tendency toward co-occurrence across the 120 or so validation repertoires, and 94% of cluster scores exceeded 0. The study gave a list of 150 to 200 TCR beta chains associated with cytomegalovirus. While some public TCRs were present in many individuals, most TCR sequences turned up only very rarely across donors.

Separate from the approximately 700-subject first cohort, the validation cohort of some 130 subjects was the group to which the donors belonged. To prepare the library, the immunoSEQ multiplex PCR assay was applied. As for the original processing: A statistical classification framework was built to diagnose cytomegalovirus status from the catalog of TCR beta chain sequences. TCRdb limited this immuneACCESS table to in-frame rearrangements with V and J called. A share of clones is missing; checked studies link under half to unresolved V genes, and the rest is unexplained. The V and J calls and the clone size are those of that table, but D and trimming were determined from the DNA. The sample data list 110,000 or so clones, and roughly 90% of these were observed just once. The ten largest clones capture 2% to 2.5% of the sample.

The TCR comes from a woman aged 18-29 years in good health and CMV-seronegative. Sample: PBMCs. Recombination connected TRBV7-9 to TRBJ2-1; the D gene assignment is ambiguous. The CDR3 sequence is CASSPMAGNEQFF. The DNA sequence reads TGTGCCAGCAGCCCCATGGCCGGGAATGAGCAGTTCTTC.